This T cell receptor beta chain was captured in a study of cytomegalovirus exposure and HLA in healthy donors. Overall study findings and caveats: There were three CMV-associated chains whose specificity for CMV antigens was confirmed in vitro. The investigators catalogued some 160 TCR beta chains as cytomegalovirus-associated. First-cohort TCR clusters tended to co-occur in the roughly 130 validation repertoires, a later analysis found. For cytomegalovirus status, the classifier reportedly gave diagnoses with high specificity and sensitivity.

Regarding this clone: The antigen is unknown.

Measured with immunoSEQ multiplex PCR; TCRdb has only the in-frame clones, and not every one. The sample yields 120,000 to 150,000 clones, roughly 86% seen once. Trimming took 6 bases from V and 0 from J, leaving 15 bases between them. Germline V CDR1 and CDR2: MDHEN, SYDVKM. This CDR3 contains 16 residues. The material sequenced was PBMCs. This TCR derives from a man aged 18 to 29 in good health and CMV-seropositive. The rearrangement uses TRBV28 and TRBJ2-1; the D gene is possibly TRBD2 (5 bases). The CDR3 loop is CASSLRGPSSYNEQFF. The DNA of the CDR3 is TGTGCCAGCAGCCTTAGAGGGCCGAGCTCCTACAATGAGCAGTTCTTC.